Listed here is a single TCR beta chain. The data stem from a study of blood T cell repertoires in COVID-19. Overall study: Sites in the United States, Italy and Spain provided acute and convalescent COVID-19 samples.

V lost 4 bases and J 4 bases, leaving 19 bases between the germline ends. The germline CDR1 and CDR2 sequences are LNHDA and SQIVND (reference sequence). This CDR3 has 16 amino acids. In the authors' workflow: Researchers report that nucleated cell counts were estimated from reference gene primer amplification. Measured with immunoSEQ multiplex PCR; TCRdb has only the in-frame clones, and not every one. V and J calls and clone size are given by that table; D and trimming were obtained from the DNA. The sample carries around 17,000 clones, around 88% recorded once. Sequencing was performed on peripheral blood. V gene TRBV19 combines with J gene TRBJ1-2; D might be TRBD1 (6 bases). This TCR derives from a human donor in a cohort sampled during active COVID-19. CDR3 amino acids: CASSTTGTLEGYGYTF. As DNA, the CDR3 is TGTGCCAGTAGTACAACCGGGACACTCGAGGGCTATGGCTACACCTTC.